The 32 T cell receptor beta chains given below trace back to one sample, sequenced in a study of blood T cell repertoires in COVID-19. Clones were sequenced by immunoSEQ multiplex PCR, and TCRdb holds only the in-frame ones, with some missing. The sample records a few hundred thousand clones, about nine tenths being singletons. The sequenced material came from peripheral blood. These receptors all come from a man aged 45-65 years with acute or convalescent COVID-19.

The V call is TRBV27, the J call TRBJ2-7, with D possibly matching TRBD2 (6 bases). The CDR3 runs 15 residues. Per the germline V gene, CDR1 is MNHEY and CDR2 is SMNVEV (reference sequence). V shed 5 bases and J shed 9 bases, with 23 bases lying between them. This CDR3 reads CASSPPGGILYGQYF. DNA for the CDR3: TGTGCCAGCAGTCCCCCCGGGGGAATACTATATGGGCAGTACTTC.

The gene calls are TRBV6-5 and TRBJ1-5, with D possibly TRBD1 on 5 matching bases. This CDR3 comprises 15 residues. The germline V and J ends were trimmed by 6 bases and 0 bases, with 12 bases remaining between them. Germline CDR1 reads MNHEY; CDR2 reads SVGAGI. DNA for the CDR3: TGTGCCAGCAGAAGACAGCCTCATAGCAATCAGCCCCAGCATTTT. Amino acid sequence: CASRRQPHSNQPQHF.

This clone was counted once. The genes are TRBV2 and TRBJ2-5; 12 nucleotides match TRBD2. The CDR3 extends over 14 amino acids. J gave up 2 bases and V 10 bases, and 5 bases lay outside the gene matches. Germline V gene lookup returns CDR1 SNHLY and CDR2 FYNNEI. The CDR3 nucleotides are TGTGCCACGATCGGACTAGCGGGACAAGAGACCCAGTACTTC. Protein: CATIGLAGQETQYF.

The chain carries TRBV19 and TRBJ2-5; D ambiguous. Germline loops: CDR1 LNHDA, CDR2 SQIVND (reference sequence). The CDR3 is made up of 13 amino acids. V gave up 5 bases and J gave up 2 bases, with 9 bases separating them. For the CDR3, the DNA is TGTGCCAGTAGTCCTGTTAGTCAAGAGACCCAGTACTTC. Amino acid sequence: CASSPVSQETQYF.

V usage is TRBV7-9 and J usage is TRBJ2-1; tentatively, D is TRBD2 (6 bases). CDR1 and CDR2 (germline): SEHNR, FQNEAQ (reference sequence). V was clipped by 5 bases and J by 8 bases, with 10 bases between them. This CDR3 spans 12 amino acids. CDR3 coding DNA: TGTGCCAGCAGCCCCGGCGGGGATGAGCAGTTCTTC. Its translation: CASSPGGDEQFF.

The chain recombines TRBV10-3 with TRBJ1-2, with TRBD1 matching 9 bases. Losses at the gene ends were 9 bases for V and 4 bases for J; bases not matched to a gene: 6. The V gene's germline CDR1 is ENHRY and CDR2 SYGVKD. The CDR3 extends over 13 amino acids. As DNA, the CDR3 is TGTGCCATTCGACAGGGGGAAGGCTATGGCTACACCTTC. It codes for CAIRQGEGYGYTF.

The sample holds a few counts of this clone. The J gene is TRBJ2-6, the V gene TRBV9; 7 nucleotides agree with TRBD1. With V trimmed by 5 bases and J by 2 bases, 4 bases remained unmatched. The CDR3 covers 15 residues. The germline gives CDR1 SGDLS, CDR2 YYNGEE. The chain's CDR3 is CASRADRAGANVLTF. The CDR3 bases are TGTGCCAGCAGGGCCGACAGGGCTGGGGCCAACGTCCTGACTTTC.

The J gene is TRBJ1-6, the V gene TRBV7-9; D might be TRBD1 (6 bases). V was trimmed by 1 base and J by 11 bases, leaving 9 bases between them. Germline V gives CDR1 SEHNR, CDR2 FQNEAQ (reference sequence). The CDR3 is made up of 13 amino acids. CDR3 bases: TGTGCCAGCAGCTTAGAACAGGGCCCACCCCTCCACTTT. Protein sequence: CASSLEQGPPLHF.

The chain combines TRBV11-2 with TRBJ2-7, with a possible D match to TRBD1 (6 bases). Germline V lookup: CDR1 SGHAT, CDR2 FQNNGV. The CDR3 totals 14 residues. Trimming removed 4 bases from V and 0 bases from J, with 10 bases in between. This chain's CDR3 is CASSSQGSSYEQYF. The CDR3 DNA sequence: TGTGCCAGCAGCTCCCAGGGGAGCTCCTACGAGCAGTACTTC. The entire variable domain, with the rest obtained from reference TRBV11-2 and TRBJ2-7, is as follows: EAGVAQSPRYKIIEKRQSVAFWCNPISGHATLYWYQQILGQGPKLLIQFQNNGVVDDSQLPKDRFSAERLKGVDSTLKIQPAKLEDSAVYLCASSSQGSSYEQYFGPGTRLTVT.

The chain joins TRBV3-1 (or the pseudogene TRBV3-2) to TRBJ1-2, with D possibly being TRBD1 (5 bases). Germline assignment: CDR1 LGHDT and CDR2 YNNKEL (reference sequence). The CDR3 loop spans 13 amino acids. The germline V and J ends were trimmed by 3 bases and 6 bases, with 11 bases remaining between them. CDR3 region: CASSQGRVDGYTF. As DNA, the CDR3 is TGTGCCAGCAGCCAGGGCAGGGTAGATGGCTACACCTTC.

V usage is TRBV29-1 and J usage is TRBJ2-7; D uncertain. The length of the CDR3 is 13 residues. The ends were cut back, 6 bases at V and 2 bases at J, with 14 bases in the middle. Germline assignment: CDR1 SQVTM and CDR2 ANQGSEA. CDR3 sequence: CSVAELLPYEQYF. CDR3 in DNA: TGCAGCGTGGCGGAGCTACTTCCCTACGAGCAGTACTTC.

The rearrangement links TRBV4-1 to TRBJ1-1; TRBD1 agrees at 11 bases. Germline values: CDR1 MGHRA, CDR2 YSYEKL. The CDR3 runs 16 residues. V shed 3 bases, J shed 5 bases, and the junction held 8 bases outside the gene matches. The CDR3 DNA reads TGCGCCAGCAGCCAGGCCGGGGACAGGGGGGGGACTGAAGCTTTCTTT. Protein sequence: CASSQAGDRGGTEAFF.

The chain's CDR3 is CSVLGGGNEQFF. The CDR3 bases are TGCAGCGTCCTGGGGGGAGGCAATGAGCAGTTCTTC. The V call is TRBV29-1, the J call TRBJ2-1; D is perhaps TRBD2 (6 bases). Per germline, CDR1 SQVTM and CDR2 ANQGSEA. The CDR3 extends over 12 amino acids. With 6 bases removed from V and 6 bases from J, the gap between germline ends came to 12 bases.

The V gene is TRBV27, the J gene TRBJ1-6; D call uncertain. The germline V and J ends were trimmed by 0 bases and 0 bases, with 12 bases remaining between them. The CDR3 is 18 residues long. CDR1 and CDR2 from the germline V gene are MNHEY and SMNVEV (reference sequence). Here the CDR3 DNA reads TGTGCCAGCAGTTTATCTTCCGGGGAGGGCTCCTATAATTCACCCCTCCACTTT. Its protein is CASSLSSGEGSYNSPLHF.

Concerning this clone itself: The same CDR3 is also encoded by other DNA sequences in this sample. The rearrangement uses TRBV5-1 and TRBJ2-1; TRBD2 aligns across 9 bases. The CDR3 consists of 15 residues. The germline gives CDR1 SGHRS, CDR2 YFSETQ. Trimming took 4 bases from V and 4 from J; bases not matched to a gene: 6. CDR3 DNA: TGCGCCAGCAGCGCCGCTAGCGGGGCTTACAATGAGCAGTTCTTC. Translated, it gives CASSAASGAYNEQFF.

J is TRBJ2-1 and V is TRBV9, with 7 bases that match TRBD1. The CDR3 has 15 residues. The V gene's germline CDR1 is SGDLS and CDR2 YYNGEE. Unmatched junction bases numbered 4, after V lost 0 bases and J lost 4 bases. The CDR3 DNA sequence: TGTGCCAGCAGCGTAGACAGGGGAGTTTACAATGAGCAGTTCTTC. Translation gives CASSVDRGVYNEQFF.

This clone was seen a handful of times. The chain is built from TRBV25-1 and TRBJ1-3, with D possibly being TRBD1 (5 bases). Between the trimmed V and J ends, which lost 3 bases and 3 bases, there was a span of 9 bases. Germline CDR1 reads MGHDK; CDR2 reads SYGVNS. This CDR3 contains 14 residues. This chain's CDR3 is CASSDGGYGNTIYF. The CDR3 DNA follows: TGTGCCAGCAGTGACGGGGGGTATGGAAACACCATATATTTT.

J is TRBJ2-1 and V is TRBV30; 8 nucleotides match TRBD1. From germline, CDR1 is GTSNPN and CDR2 SVGIG (reference sequence). This CDR3 comprises 12 residues. V lost 5 bases and J lost 8; bases outside the gene matches: 5. CDR3 nucleotide sequence: TGTGCCTGGGGGACAGGTGACCATGAGCAGTTCTTC. Residues: CAWGTGDHEQFF. The full variable domain, its missing parts supplied by reference TRBV30 and TRBJ2-1, is SQTIHQWPATLVQPVGSPLSLECTVEGTSNPNLYWYRQAAGRGLQLLFYSVGIGQISSEVPQNLSASRPQDRQFILSSKKLLLSDSGFYLCAWGTGDHEQFFGPGTRLTVL.

The chain is built from TRBV30 and TRBJ2-7; TRBD2 matches 8 bases. Germline loops: CDR1 GTSNPN, CDR2 SVGIG (reference sequence). Trimming removed 2 bases from V and 2 bases from J; junction bases left unmatched: 5. This CDR3 comprises 14 residues. The CDR3 spells CAWSRRGDTYEQYF. The CDR3 DNA sequence: TGTGCCTGGAGTAGGCGGGGGGATACCTACGAGCAGTACTTC.

The V call is TRBV7-3, the J call TRBJ2-5; the D is unclear. Germline CDR1 is SGHTA and CDR2 is FQGTGA. V was trimmed by 5 bases and J by 6 bases, leaving 7 bases between them. This CDR3 is 11 amino acids long. The CDR3 region has the DNA TGTGCCAGCAGCACAAAAAAGACCCAGTACTTC. It translates to CASSTKKTQYF.

The CDR3 DNA reads as TGTGCCAGCAGCCAGTGGCCCCTGGAGCTGTTTTTT. This sequence encodes CASSQWPLELFF. The gene calls are TRBV3-1 (or the pseudogene TRBV3-2) and TRBJ2-2, with D unclear. The CDR3 spans 12 residues. Germline V gene lookup returns CDR1 LGHDT and CDR2 YNNKEL (reference sequence). Trimming pared 3 bases from V and 10 bases from J, leaving 9 bases between.

This sequence joins TRBV19 and TRBJ1-6; the D gene is possibly TRBD1 (5 bases). The V gene lost 7 bases and the J gene lost 5 bases, with 21 bases spanning the gap. From germline, CDR1 is LNHDA and CDR2 SQIVND (reference sequence). The CDR3 contains 17 residues. The CDR3 sequence: CASNRRLWGENNSPLHF. CDR3 nucleotides: TGTGCCAGTAACCGCCGACTATGGGGGGAAAATAATTCACCCCTCCACTTT.

The rearrangement uses TRBV24-1 and TRBJ2-4; TRBD1 agrees at 8 bases. V lost 8 bases to trimming and J lost 2 bases; unmatched junction nucleotides: 10. Germline loops: CDR1 KGHDR, CDR2 SFDVKD. The CDR3 is 16 amino acids. CDR3 sequence reads: CATITDRDRSKNIQYF. The CDR3 DNA reads TGTGCCACCATCACTGACAGGGACAGGTCCAAAAACATTCAGTACTTC.

The V and J genes are TRBV10-3 and TRBJ1-1, with D possibly matching TRBD1 (6 bases). Germline CDR1 and CDR2: ENHRY and SYGVKD. V was cut by 0 bases and J by 6 bases, with 8 bases left in between. The CDR3 spans 13 residues. The CDR3 DNA is TGTGCCATCAGTGAGTCGACAGGCCCTGAAGCTTTCTTT. Encoded protein: CAISESTGPEAFF.

The chain carries TRBV9 and TRBJ1-1; D unresolved. V was clipped by 3 bases and J by 5 bases, with 11 bases between them. The CDR3 contains 13 residues. Germline CDR1 is SGDLS and CDR2 is YYNGEE. CDR3 protein: CASSAIYGTEAFF. Here the CDR3 DNA reads TGTGCCAGCAGCGCTATATACGGGACTGAAGCTTTCTTT.

The rearrangement joins TRBV6-1 to TRBJ1-4; D is undetermined. The CDR3 loop spans 12 amino acids. V lost 1 base, J lost 10 bases, and 7 bases lay in between. Germline V lookup: CDR1 MNHNS, CDR2 SASEGT. This CDR3 is CASSEEAGKLFF. The DNA for the CDR3 is TGTGCCAGCAGTGAAGAAGCGGGAAAACTGTTTTTT.

The chain employs TRBV7-8 and TRBJ2-7; 7 nucleotides line up with TRBD1. J gave up 2 bases and V 1 base, and 5 bases lay outside the gene matches. The CDR3 extends over 15 amino acids. CDR1 is SGHVS, CDR2 FQNEAQ, per germline. CDR3 protein: CASSLVGGTTYEQYF. In DNA, the CDR3 is TGTGCCAGCAGCTTAGTAGGGGGCACCACCTACGAGCAGTACTTC. The whole variable domain, filled in from reference TRBV7-8 and TRBJ2-7, reads GAGVSQSPRYKVAKRGQDVALRCDPISGHVSLFWYQQALGQGPEFLTYFQNEAQLDKSGLPSDRFFAERPEGSVSTLKIQRTQQEDSAVYLCASSLVGGTTYEQYFGPGTRLTVT.

The rearrangement uses TRBV6-5 and TRBJ1-2; TRBD1 agrees at 10 bases. The junction had 5 bases not matched to a gene; V was cut back by 6 bases and J by 4 bases. Germline V gives CDR1 MNHEY, CDR2 SVGAGI. CDR3 length: 14 amino acids. This chain's CDR3 is CASRGQGHIYGYTF. CDR3 nucleotides: TGTGCCAGCAGGGGACAGGGGCATATCTATGGCTACACCTTC.

V gene TRBV3-1 (or the pseudogene TRBV3-2) combines with J gene TRBJ1-1; D ambiguous. The germline V gene has CDR1 LGHDT and CDR2 YNNKEL (reference sequence). This CDR3 contains 15 residues. V was cut by 4 bases and J by 3 bases, with 15 bases left in between. The CDR3 sequence is CASSPRSRADTEAFF. The CDR3 DNA follows: TGTGCCAGCAGCCCCCGGTCGAGGGCGGACACTGAAGCTTTCTTT.

V and J are TRBV21-1 and TRBJ2-2; the listed D gene, TRBD2, was not tested against the DNA. TRBV21-1 is an annotated pseudogene. This CDR3 has 15 residues. CDR3 DNA: TGTGCCAGCAGCAACGGGCCGGGGGGAACCGGGGAGCTGTTTTTT. Residues: CASSNGPGGTGELFF.

This sequence joins TRBV29-1 and TRBJ1-2; TRBD1 matches 7 bases. There are 11 residues in the CDR3. Looked up from germline, CDR1 is SQVTM and CDR2 is ANQGSEA. The CDR3 nucleotides read TGCATCGCACAGGGGTCCTATGGCTACACCTTC. Its protein is CIAQGSYGYTF.

The V and J genes are TRBV28 and TRBJ2-5; D may be TRBD1 (6 bases). V was pared by 2 bases and J by 7 bases, with 23 bases between. This CDR3 has 17 amino acids. CDR1 is MDHEN and CDR2 is SYDVKM in the germline V gene. In DNA form, the CDR3 reads TGTGCCAGCAGTTTAGACAGGTGGCAGAAGGGTTCAGGGACCCAGTACTTC. As protein: CASSLDRWQKGSGTQYF.